One and the same sample provided the 16 T cell receptor beta chains below, sequenced in a study of vaccination and CD4 T cells after COVID-19. Oncomine TCR Beta short-read sequencing was applied to DNA from cultured CD4+ T cells. TCRdb re-analysed the PCR reads in MiXCR, keeping a single row per CDR3 protein. Among around 16,000 distinct CDR3 sequences listed, 60% to 70% were seen once. The treatment denotes: approximately nine-day PBMC culture with coronavirus spike peptide pools or control peptides (ViraFEST assay). Antigen specificity for these receptors is unknown. The sample comprised CD4+ T cells from blood, cultured in vitro. The origin of the receptors is a human donor who had recovered from COVID-19.

The rearrangement joins TRBV6-1 to TRBJ1-3; D call uncertain. V lost 1 base to trimming and J lost 0 bases, with 7 bases between them. The CDR3 runs 15 residues. CDR1 is MNHNS, CDR2 SASEGT, per germline. The CDR3 bases are TGTGCCAGCAGTGAAGGAGGGTACTCTGGAAACACCATATATTTT. This translates into CASSEGGYSGNTIYF.

The rearrangement uses TRBV15 and TRBJ2-7, with TRBD2 identical over 7 bases. J was trimmed by 1 base and V by 0 bases; bases with no gene match: 24. The length of the CDR3 is 22 residues. Germline CDR1 and CDR2: LNHNV and YYDKDF (reference sequence). The CDR3 sequence: CATSRDQMGGTAPGRRSYEQYF. In nucleotides, the CDR3 is TGTGCCACCAGCAGAGACCAGATGGGGGGGACTGCTCCGGGACGCCGATCCTACGAGCAGTACTTC.

V and J are TRBV2 and TRBJ2-3, with TRBD2 as a possible D gene (6 bases). The CDR3 has 15 amino acids. Trimming cost V 0 bases and J 8 bases, with 15 bases left between them. The germline V gene encodes CDR1 SNHLY and CDR2 FYNNEI. The CDR3: CASSEAEGTWGTQYF. Here the CDR3 DNA reads TGTGCCAGCAGTGAAGCGGAGGGGACTTGGGGTACGCAGTATTTT. Together with reference TRBV2 and TRBJ2-3, the CDR3 gives the full variable domain: EPEVTQTPSHQVTQMGQEVILRCVPISNHLYFYWYRQILGQKVEFLVSFYNNEISEKSEIFDDQFSVERPDGSNFTLKIRSTKLEDSAMYFCASSEAEGTWGTQYFGPGTRLTVL.

In its sample, this clonotype was seen a few times. The chain links TRBV6-1 to TRBJ1-3; 7 positions match TRBD1. V shed 6 bases, J shed 4 bases, and the junction held 3 bases outside the gene matches. This CDR3 region has 13 residues. The germline V gene encodes CDR1 MNHNS and CDR2 SASEGT. Written as DNA, the CDR3 is TGTGCCAGCAGCCCGGACAGGGGAAACACCATATATTTT. Translated: CASSPDRGNTIYF.

V and J are TRBV12-3 or TRBV12-4 and TRBJ2-1; possibly TRBD1 or TRBD2 for D (5 bases each). The CDR3 loop spans 12 amino acids. Trimming removed 7 bases at V and 8 bases at J, with 12 bases between. The CDR3 coding sequence is TGTGCCAGCACCGCCGGGACCCATGAGCAGTTCTTC. It specifies CASTAGTHEQFF.

This chain links TRBV5-1 with TRBJ1-1; 7 bases are a match to TRBD1. The CDR3 covers 13 residues. The trim removed 2 bases at V and 5 bases at J, leaving 3 bases unmatched. CDR1 and CDR2 (germline): SGHRS, YFSETQ. In DNA, the CDR3 is TGCGCCAGCAGCTTAACAGGGGAGACTGAAGCTTTCTTT. It specifies CASSLTGETEAFF.

The chain employs TRBV19 and TRBJ1-2; D perhaps matches TRBD1 (5 bases). V shed 9 bases and J shed 4 bases, with 21 bases lying between them. CDR1 LNHDA and CDR2 SQIVND come from the germline V gene (reference sequence). The CDR3 loop spans 15 amino acids. CDR3 sequence reads: CASAIVGTKIYGYTF. CDR3 in DNA: TGTGCCAGCGCCATTGTGGGGACGAAGATCTATGGCTACACCTTC.

This clonotype has a handful of counts. V usage is TRBV7-9 and J usage is TRBJ1-5; D not resolved. Germline V gene lookup returns CDR1 SEHNR and CDR2 FQNEAQ (reference sequence). The CDR3 is made up of 15 amino acids. The V gene lost 2 bases and the J gene lost 3 bases, with 11 bases spanning the gap. CDR3 coding DNA: TGTGCCAGCAGCTTATCCGGTGGGCTCAATCAGCCCCAGCATTTT. This encodes CASSLSGGLNQPQHF.

The chain is built from TRBV18 and TRBJ2-7, with 9 bases aligning to TRBD1. The CDR3 contains 14 residues. The J segment lost 4 bases and the V segment lost 3 bases, leaving 4 bases of the junction unmatched. From germline, CDR1 is KGHSH and CDR2 LQKENI. The CDR3 DNA follows: TGTGCCAGCTCACCCGGGACAGGGTTTTACGAGCAGTACTTC. Amino acids: CASSPGTGFYEQYF.

This CDR3 is CASSLRRGGASGQETQYF. CDR3 coding DNA: TGCGCCAGCAGCTTGCGGCGCGGGGGGGCCTCCGGACAAGAGACCCAGTACTTC. The rearrangement links TRBV5-1 to TRBJ2-5; 9 positions agree with TRBD2. Germline V gives CDR1 SGHRS, CDR2 YFSETQ. This CDR3 has 18 residues. V was clipped by 1 base and J by 2 bases; unmatched bases: 12.

J is TRBJ1-6 and V is TRBV18, with D hard to call. The length of the CDR3 is 17 residues. V lost 2 bases to trimming and J lost 3 bases, with 14 bases between them. Germline assignment: CDR1 KGHSH and CDR2 LQKENI. The CDR3 loop is CASSPTTGRNYNSPLHF. DNA for the CDR3: TGTGCCAGCTCACCAACTACTGGGAGGAACTATAATTCACCCCTCCACTTT.

J is TRBJ1-2 and V is TRBV5-5, with 7 bases fitting TRBD1. In germline, CDR1 is SGHKS, CDR2 YYEKEE (reference sequence). This CDR3 region has 14 residues. V shed 5 bases, J shed 2 bases, and the junction held 6 bases outside the gene matches. The CDR3 DNA reads as TGTGCCAGCAGAGAGGGACAGCCAAACTATGGCTACACCTTC. Amino acids: CASREGQPNYGYTF.

This clonotype was recorded once. The DNA for the CDR3 is TGTGCCAGCAGACTCCAGGATGGAGGGGAGACCCAGTACTTC. This gives the protein CASRLQDGGETQYF. The chain employs TRBV12-3 or TRBV12-4 and TRBJ2-5; possibly TRBD2 for D (6 bases). V was trimmed by 6 bases and J by 5 bases, leaving 16 bases between them. The CDR3 runs to 14 residues.

CDR3 nucleotide sequence: TGTGCCAGCAGCCGAGGGCCTAACACTGAAGCTTTCTTT. It translates to CASSRGPNTEAFF. The chain employs TRBV7-3 and TRBJ1-1; no definite D call. Germline CDR1 and CDR2: SGHTA and FQGTGA. This CDR3 is 13 amino acids long. Trimming shortened V by 5 bases and J by 2 bases, and 9 bases separated the two germline ends.

This sequence joins TRBV6-1 and TRBJ1-1, with D uncertain. The CDR3 loop spans 16 amino acids. Germline V gene lookup returns CDR1 MNHNS and CDR2 SASEGT. Trimming cost V 7 bases and J 0 bases, with 18 bases left between them. CDR3: CASIEVIAGMNTEAFF. For the CDR3, the DNA is TGTGCCAGCATCGAGGTCATTGCGGGGATGAACACTGAAGCTTTCTTT.

The rearrangement links TRBV19 to TRBJ2-5; D is tentatively TRBD1 or TRBD2 (6 bases each). Germline CDR1 LNHDA, CDR2 SQIVND (reference sequence). Between the trimmed V and J ends, which lost 3 bases and 5 bases, there was a span of 10 bases. This CDR3 region has 13 residues. The CDR3 spells CASSIGGRETQYF. The CDR3 DNA is TGTGCCAGTAGTATTGGGGGGCGGGAGACCCAGTACTTC.